This TCR beta chain was obtained from a study of Tregs in tolerant kidney transplant recipients. General study points: Validation in larger populations is needed because few patients were studied.

The assay was immunoSEQ multiplex PCR, and TCRdb's table has in-frame clones only and misses some. The sample lists 60,000 to 95,000 clones; nearly 98% were seen once. This clone was detected once. Its antigen is undetermined. CDR1 is SGHRS and CDR2 is YFSETQ in the germline V gene. The germline V and J ends were trimmed by 1 base and 2 bases, with 9 bases remaining between them. The CDR3 runs 15 residues. The J gene is TRBJ2-2, the V gene TRBV5-1, with TRBD1 as a possible D gene (5 bases). Sequenced here: CD4+ T cells from blood, sampled before the transplant. This clonotype originated in a human donor who received a combined kidney and bone marrow transplant. The CDR3 sequence: CASSLLTDNTGELFF. In DNA form, the CDR3 reads TGCGCCAGCAGCTTGCTGACAGACAACACCGGGGAGCTGTTTTTT.